This record covers a single T cell receptor beta chain. This record comes from a study of blood T cell repertoires in COVID-19. V was clipped by 4 bases and J by 4 bases; unmatched bases: 5. In germline, CDR1 is SGHAT, CDR2 FQNNGV. This CDR3 spans 15 amino acids. The assay was immunoSEQ multiplex PCR, and TCRdb's table has in-frame clones only and misses some. The repertoire holds 21,000 or so clones, over 75% seen once, with around a tenth in the top ten. V is TRBV11-2 and J is TRBJ2-1; 9 positions match TRBD2. This sequence originates from a human donor in a cohort sampled during active COVID-19. The donor label of this sample is uncertain. Sequenced material: peripheral blood. CDR3: CASSYPSGDYNEQFF. The CDR3 DNA reads as TGTGCCAGCAGCTATCCTAGCGGGGATTACAATGAGCAGTTCTTC. Combining the CDR3 with reference TRBV11-2 and TRBJ2-1 gives the whole variable domain EAGVAQSPRYKIIEKRQSVAFWCNPISGHATLYWYQQILGQGPKLLIQFQNNGVVDDSQLPKDRFSAERLKGVDSTLKIQPAKLEDSAVYLCASSYPSGDYNEQFFGPGTRLTVL.